This T cell receptor (beta chain) comes out of a study of T cells in Graves' hyperthyroidism and ophthalmopathy. The CDR3 consists of 16 residues. Per germline, CDR1 MDHEN and CDR2 SYDVKM. Trimming left V 3 bases short and J 5 bases short, with 16 bases between. Amplified TCR beta CDR3 regions derived from RNA transcripts. First-round RT-PCR with HTBI primers amplified the TCR CDR3 region. MiXCR, applied by TCRdb to the multiplex PCR reads, yields one record per CDR3 protein. Of 300,000 to 350,000 distinct CDR3 sequences in the sample, over 11% were seen once. The sequence was collected from a woman under 40 with Graves' hyperthyroidism. Sequences were obtained from blood. The J gene is TRBJ1-4, the V gene TRBV28, with D tentatively TRBD1 (6 bases). The chain's CDR3 is CASSFSGAGENEKLFF. CDR3 DNA: TGTGCCAGCAGTTTTTCGGGGGCCGGCGAAAATGAAAAACTGTTTTTT.